This entry concerns a single TCR beta chain. The junction does not match germline at one end; this may be a read error. The sample comes from a study of CD8 T cells in ankylosing spondylitis. Quantitative 5'-RACE was performed with molecular barcodes, and it yielded the TCR beta libraries. Via MiXCR, TCRdb re-called the 5' RACE reads, giving one row per CDR3 protein. The sample lists approximately 100,000 distinct CDR3 sequences; roughly 8% were seen once. This CDR3 spans 14 amino acids. Germline assignment: CDR1 KGHSH and CDR2 LQKENI. The chain joins TRBV18 to TRBJ2-7, with no clear D. Sequencing input: blood, either unsorted or a sorted T cell fraction (not recorded which). The source is a male donor with ankylosing spondylitis or in good health (not recorded which). The chain's CDR3 is CTSSPSIREDEQYF. The CDR3, as DNA: TGTACCAGCTCACCATCTATAAGGGAAGACGAGCAGTACTTC.